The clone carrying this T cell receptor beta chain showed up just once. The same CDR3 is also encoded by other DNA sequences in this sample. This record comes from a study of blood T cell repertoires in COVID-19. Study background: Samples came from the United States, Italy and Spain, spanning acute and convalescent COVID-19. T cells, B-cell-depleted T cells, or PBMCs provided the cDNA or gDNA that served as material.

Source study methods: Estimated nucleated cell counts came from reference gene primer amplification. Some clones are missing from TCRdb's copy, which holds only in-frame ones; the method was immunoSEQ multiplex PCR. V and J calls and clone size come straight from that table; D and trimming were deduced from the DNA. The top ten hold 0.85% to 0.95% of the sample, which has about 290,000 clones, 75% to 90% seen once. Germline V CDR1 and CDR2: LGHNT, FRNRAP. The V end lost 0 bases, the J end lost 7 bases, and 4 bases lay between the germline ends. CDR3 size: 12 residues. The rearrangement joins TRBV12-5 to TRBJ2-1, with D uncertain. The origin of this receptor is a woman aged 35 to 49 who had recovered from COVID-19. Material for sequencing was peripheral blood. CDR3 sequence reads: CASGLVGNEQFF. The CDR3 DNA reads TGTGCTAGTGGTTTGGTCGGGAATGAGCAGTTCTTC.